The clone carrying this TCR beta chain was picked up a small number of times. The source of the sample is a study of blood T cell repertoires in COVID-19. Study-wide background: Collection of acute and convalescent COVID-19 samples took place in the United States, Italy and Spain. PBMCs, B-cell-depleted T cells, or T cells provided the cDNA or gDNA that made up the material.

Generated by immunoSEQ multiplex PCR, the TCRdb table keeps only in-frame clones and is missing some. The repertoire holds just over 300,000 clones, around 92% seen once, with less than 2% in the top ten. The CDR3 has 13 amino acids. The germline V and J ends were trimmed by 5 bases and 2 bases, with 8 bases remaining between them. Germline values: CDR1 SNHLY, CDR2 FYNNEI. The rearrangement uses TRBV2 and TRBJ2-3; no definite D call. This TCR came from a woman younger than 45 with COVID-19, enrolled during active disease. Sequencing used peripheral blood. The CDR3 spells CASSSLITDTQYF. CDR3 in DNA: TGTGCCAGCAGTAGCCTGATCACAGATACGCAGTATTTT.